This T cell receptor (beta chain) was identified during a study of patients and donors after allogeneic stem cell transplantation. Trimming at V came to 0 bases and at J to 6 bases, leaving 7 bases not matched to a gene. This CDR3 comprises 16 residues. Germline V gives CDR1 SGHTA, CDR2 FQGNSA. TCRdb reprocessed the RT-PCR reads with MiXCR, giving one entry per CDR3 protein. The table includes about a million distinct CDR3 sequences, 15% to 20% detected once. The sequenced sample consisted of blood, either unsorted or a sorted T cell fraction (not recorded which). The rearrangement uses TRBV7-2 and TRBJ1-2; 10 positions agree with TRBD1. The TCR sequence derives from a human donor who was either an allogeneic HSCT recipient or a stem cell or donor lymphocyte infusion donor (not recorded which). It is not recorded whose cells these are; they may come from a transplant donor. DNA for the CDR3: TGTGCCAGCAGCTTAGCCCTCCGACAGGGGGCAGATGGCTACACCTTC. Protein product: CASSLALRQGADGYTF.